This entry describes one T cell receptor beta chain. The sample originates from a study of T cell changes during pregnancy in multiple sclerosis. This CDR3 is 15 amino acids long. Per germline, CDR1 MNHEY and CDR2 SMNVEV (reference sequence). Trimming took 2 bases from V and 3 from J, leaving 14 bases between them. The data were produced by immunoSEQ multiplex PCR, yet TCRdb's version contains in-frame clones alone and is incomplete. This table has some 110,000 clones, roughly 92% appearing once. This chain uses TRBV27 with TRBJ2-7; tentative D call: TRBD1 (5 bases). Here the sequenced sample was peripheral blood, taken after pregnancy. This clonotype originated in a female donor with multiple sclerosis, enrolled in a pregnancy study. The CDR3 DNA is TGTGCCAGCAGTTTAATAGGCAGGGCTGTCTACGAGCAGTACTTC. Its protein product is CASSLIGRAVYEQYF.